This T cell receptor beta chain was found in a study of identical twins (dated by TCRdb to the mid-2010s). Study-wide context: To test whether fetal clonotypes persist, the study used deep sequencing on TCR alpha and beta repertoires from monozygotic twins, unrelated adults of various ages, and cord blood. To rule out contamination, replicate twin experiments were performed at different times with different library preparation protocols. The paper's findings and limits, for the study overall: Because the same donors could not be followed over many years, the conclusions depended on cross-sectional statistical analysis. Compared with coincidental sharing between unrelated individuals, an excess of low generation-probability sequences was observed among out-of-frame TCR alpha sequences shared between twins. Invariant T cells such as MAIT and iNKT could partly confound zero-insertion analyses, although diverse VJ usage argued against such confounding for most clonotypes. A weaker excess of twin sharing was found in beta out-of-frame sequences because the signal-to-noise ratio was lowered by fewer shared sequences. Out-of-frame TCR alpha sharing in monozygotic twins was systematically underestimated by recombination models, whereas sharing between unrelated individuals was in agreement with the recombination models. Abundant cord blood beta clonotypes carried fewer insertions; young adult naive repertoires showed a weaker similar trend, while memory repertoires showed none.

This clonotype was detected only a few times. The antigen this receptor binds is unknown. No base-level quality is on record; no much larger clone is a single base apart. Receptor amplification or capture employed 5' RACE. The sample was run on an Illumina HiSeq 2000. A universal primer binding site was added through template switching, and the final cDNA carried a unique molecular identifier so that TCR cDNA molecules could be counted accurately. First-strand cDNA for TCR alpha and beta chains was synthesized from specific primers in the conserved constant-segment region. To control for contamination, each cDNA library was double barcoded with a SMART-Mk sample barcode plus Illumina barcodes. TruSeq adapter sequences along with Illumina sample barcodes were introduced in two successive PCR steps. The TCR alpha and beta cDNA libraries were sequenced on the Illumina HiSeq platform using custom primers. As for the authors' bioinformatics: MiGEC processed the raw reads to extract unique molecular identifiers, while MiXCR was used to determine the CDR3 positions. For each individual, recombination models were inferred using an EM algorithm with the repgenHMM and IGoR tools. The tcR package in R was used for shared clonotype analysis, with sharing normalized by the product of cloneset sizes. To study raw recombination free of thymic and clonal selection effects, out-of-frame nonproductive sequences were analyzed. The public reads were reprocessed in TCRdb via fastp at Q25 and MiXCR, keeping in-frame beta chains. Rows are combined by CDR3 protein, so each entry shows the most common genes and DNA. TCRdb, not the original authors, processed these V and J calls. For this sample the table gives more than 1.5 million distinct CDR3 sequences, of which 25% to 35% were detected only once. The ten most abundant clones make up around 0.25% of the sample.

Only healthy Caucasian donors were included. Sequenced sample: cord blood. This receptor was obtained from a newborn girl in good health.

The CDR3 sequence is CAISQGWWTDTQYF. The bases are TGTGCCATCAGCCAGGGCTGGTGGACAGATACGCAGTATTTT. Recombination linked TRBV10-3 to TRBJ2-3; TRBD1 is a weak D gene call, 5 bases matching. Counted from cysteine to phenylalanine, this CDR3 has 14 amino acids. The DNA shown is the 42-base CDR3, in frame from base 1. V is cut by 6 bases and J by 3 bases, and the space between the germline ends is 13 bases. Looking up the germline V gene yields CDR1 ENHRY and CDR2 SYGVKD.